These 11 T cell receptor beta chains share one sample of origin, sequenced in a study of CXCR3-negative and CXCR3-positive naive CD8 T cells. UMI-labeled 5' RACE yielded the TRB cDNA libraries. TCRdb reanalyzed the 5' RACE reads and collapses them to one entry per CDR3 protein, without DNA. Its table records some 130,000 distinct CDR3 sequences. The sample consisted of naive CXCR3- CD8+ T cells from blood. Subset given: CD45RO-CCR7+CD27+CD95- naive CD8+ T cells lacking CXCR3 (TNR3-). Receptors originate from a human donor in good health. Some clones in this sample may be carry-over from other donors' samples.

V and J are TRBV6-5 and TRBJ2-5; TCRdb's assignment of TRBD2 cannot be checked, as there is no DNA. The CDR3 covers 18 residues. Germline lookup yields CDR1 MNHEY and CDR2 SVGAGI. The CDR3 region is CASSYSRASGVTQETQYF.

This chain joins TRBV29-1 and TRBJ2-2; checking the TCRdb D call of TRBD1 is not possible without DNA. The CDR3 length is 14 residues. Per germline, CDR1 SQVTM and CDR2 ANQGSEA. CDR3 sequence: CSVEDAGRFGELFF.

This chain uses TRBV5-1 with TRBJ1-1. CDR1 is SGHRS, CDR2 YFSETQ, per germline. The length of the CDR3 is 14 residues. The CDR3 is CASSLSAGNTEAFF. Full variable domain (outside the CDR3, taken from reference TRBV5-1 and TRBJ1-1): KAGVTQTPRYLIKTRGQQVTLSCSPISGHRSVSWYQQTPGQGLQFLFEYFSETQRNKGNFPGRFSGRQFSNSRSEMNVSTLELGDSALYLCASSLSAGNTEAFFGQGTRLTVV.

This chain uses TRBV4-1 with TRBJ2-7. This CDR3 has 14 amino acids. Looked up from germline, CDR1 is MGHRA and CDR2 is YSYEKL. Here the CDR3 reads CASSAGKTGYEQYF.

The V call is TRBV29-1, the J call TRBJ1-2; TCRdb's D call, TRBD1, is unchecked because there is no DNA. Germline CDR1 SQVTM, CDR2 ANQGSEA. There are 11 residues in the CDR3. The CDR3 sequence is CSATGSYGYTF.

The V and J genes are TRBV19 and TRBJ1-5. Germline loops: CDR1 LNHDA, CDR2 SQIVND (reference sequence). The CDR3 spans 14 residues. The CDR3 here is CASKDGNSNQPQHF.

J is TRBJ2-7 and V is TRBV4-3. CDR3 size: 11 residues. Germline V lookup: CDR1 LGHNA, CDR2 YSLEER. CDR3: CASSQDGEQYF.

CDR3 sequence: CASSPHRDSTGELFF. The chain links TRBV28 to TRBJ2-2; no DNA is available, so the TRBD1 call from TCRdb remains unchecked. The CDR3 has 15 residues. Per the germline V gene, CDR1 is MDHEN and CDR2 is SYDVKM.

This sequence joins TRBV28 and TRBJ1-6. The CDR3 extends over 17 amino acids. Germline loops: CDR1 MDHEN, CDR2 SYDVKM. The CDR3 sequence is CASSSRTVFSYNSPLHF.

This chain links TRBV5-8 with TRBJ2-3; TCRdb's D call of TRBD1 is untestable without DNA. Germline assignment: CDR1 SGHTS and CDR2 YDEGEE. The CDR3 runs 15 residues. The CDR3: CASSLASGGVDTQYF.

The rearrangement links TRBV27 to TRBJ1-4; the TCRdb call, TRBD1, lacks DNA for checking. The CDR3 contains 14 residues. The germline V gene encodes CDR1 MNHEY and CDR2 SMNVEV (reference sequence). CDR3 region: CASRNTGGEEKLFF.